The source of this T cell receptor (beta chain) is a study of T-cell reconstitution after alpha-beta-depleted transplantation in children (dated by TCRdb to the mid-2010s). About the full investigation: The study quantitatively tracked T-cell immune reconstitution after TCRalphabeta/CD19-depleted allogeneic hematopoietic cell transplantation in children using TCR repertoire profiling.

In regard to this clonotype: No antigen is known for it. Base qualities are not provided; no much larger clone lies one nucleotide away.

The treatment or condition label on this specimen signifies: allogeneic hematopoietic cell transplantation with graft depleted of TCRalphabeta T cells and CD19 B cells. The transplant recipients were children given TCRalphabeta/CD19-depleted allogeneic hematopoietic cell grafts. V is shortened by 0 bases, J by 8 bases, and the region joining them spans 4 bases. The germline V gene (reference sequence) yields MNHNY for CDR1 and SVGAGI for CDR2. Inclusive of the bounding cysteine and phenylalanine, the CDR3 is 12 residues long. Only the CDR3 portion is preserved as DNA: 36 bases, with reading frame beginning at the first base. The paper's findings and limits, for the study overall: In some patients, the high TCRbeta diversity seen at day 60 was put down to recipient T cells and intrathymic progenitors that had survived conditioning. The apparently early recovery of alphabetaT-cell counts about two months after transplant reportedly depended on only several hundred rapidly expanded clones that came from non-depleted graft cells. Over the following months the frequencies of hyperexpanded clones went down, and after one year T-cell counts and TCRbeta diversity were mostly credited to newly produced T cells.

Library method: PCR. TCRdb lists the instrument as Illumina HiSeq 2500. To normalize quantification of the TCRbeta repertoire, the TCR libraries were built with molecular barcoding that relied on unique molecular identifiers. TCRdb's own reprocessing of the public reads used fastp at Q25 and MiXCR and kept productive beta chains. Merged by CDR3 protein, the rows form single entries marked with the most common genes and DNA. Recorded for this sample are hundreds of thousands of distinct CDR3 sequences; less than 15% of them occurred a single time. The top ten clonotypes cover around 0.79% of the sample.

This sequence uses TRBV6-6 and TRBJ1-4; the D gene identity is not certain. The TCR comes from a girl aged 2-10 years with congenital amegakaryocytic thrombocytopenia, due to receive a stem cell transplant. Sequenced material: PBMCs, taken before TCRalphabeta/CD19-depleted stem cell transplant. Here is the DNA: TGTGCCAGCAGTTACTCCGGCGAAAAACTGTTTTTT. This codes for CASSYSGEKLFF.